Below are 12 T cell receptor beta chains sequenced from a single sample in a study of blood T cell repertoires in COVID-19. The assay was immunoSEQ multiplex PCR, and TCRdb's table has in-frame clones only and misses some. In the table there are about 370,000 clones, about 89% of which are singletons. Source material: PBMCs or T cells enriched from blood (not recorded which). All receptors derive from a woman aged 40 to 55 who had been exposed to COVID-19.

The rearrangement links TRBV29-1 to TRBJ2-7, with 10 nucleotides matching TRBD1. This CDR3 is built from 13 residues. Trimming took 2 bases from V and 3 from J; bases not matched to a gene: 1. Germline values: CDR1 SQVTM, CDR2 ANQGSEA. In nucleotides, the CDR3 is TGCAGCGTTGAACGGGACAGGGGCTACGAGCAGTACTTC. It translates to CSVERDRGYEQYF.

The rearrangement links TRBV12-3 or TRBV12-4 to TRBJ1-2; 8 nucleotides agree with TRBD1. This CDR3 region has 13 residues. J was trimmed by 4 bases and V by 6 bases; bases with no gene match: 4. As DNA, the CDR3 is TGTGCCAGCAGCACGGGACAGGCCTATGGCTACACCTTC. This encodes CASSTGQAYGYTF.

The V call is TRBV29-1, the J call TRBJ1-3; 7 bases are a match to TRBD1. CDR3 length: 17 residues. The germline gives CDR1 SQVTM, CDR2 ANQGSEA. Trimming took 4 bases from V and 0 from J; bases not matched to a gene: 12. The CDR3 bases are TGCAGCGTTGGTTTTGGAGGGGGCCAGAGCTCTGGAAACACCATATATTTT. This encodes CSVGFGGGQSSGNTIYF.

The chain uses TRBV19 and TRBJ1-5; D may be TRBD1 (6 bases). Germline V lookup: CDR1 LNHDA, CDR2 SQIVND (reference sequence). V gave up 5 bases and J gave up 4 bases, with 18 bases separating them. The CDR3 runs to 16 residues. The CDR3: CASSRGGAIHNQPQHF. The CDR3 nucleotides are TGTGCCAGTAGTCGAGGGGGGGCGATTCATAATCAGCCCCAGCATTTT.

The V gene is TRBV2, the J gene TRBJ1-3; unclear D gene. Trimming removed 7 bases from V and 3 bases from J, with 10 bases in between. This CDR3 comprises 13 residues. Germline loops: CDR1 SNHLY, CDR2 FYNNEI. DNA for the CDR3: TGTGCCAGCATCTTATCACTTGGAAACACCATATATTTT. Translating it yields CASILSLGNTIYF.

The V call is TRBV5-1, the J call TRBJ2-5, with TRBD2 matching over 10 bases. V lost 0 bases to trimming and J lost 2 bases; unmatched junction nucleotides: 10. Germline loops: CDR1 SGHRS, CDR2 YFSETQ. The CDR3 sequence is 18 residues long. CDR3 residues: CASSLVRSSGSSQETQYF. The CDR3 bases are TGCGCCAGCAGCTTGGTCAGATCTAGCGGGAGTTCACAAGAGACCCAGTACTTC.

This clone has only one observation. The DNA of the CDR3 is TGTGCCAGCAGTTCCCGATTTGGGGGAGGGTCAGAGACCCAGTACTTC. Translation: CASSSRFGGGSETQYF. The V and J genes are TRBV27 and TRBJ2-5; 7 bases line up with TRBD2. This CDR3 comprises 16 residues. Germline lookup yields CDR1 MNHEY and CDR2 SMNVEV (reference sequence). V gave up 4 bases and J gave up 4 bases; unmatched junction bases: 12.

The CDR3 reads CSARAGTGVGAFF. The CDR3 nucleotides are TGCAGCGCCAGAGCCGGGACAGGGGTTGGGGCTTTCTTT. This chain joins TRBV29-1 and TRBJ1-1; TRBD1 matches at 10 bases. Germline CDR1 and CDR2: SQVTM and ANQGSEA. The ends lost 7 bases at V and 11 bases at J; junction bases unmatched: 13. The CDR3 extends over 13 amino acids.

The chain employs TRBV9 and TRBJ2-3, with TRBD2 matching over 10 bases. Trimming at V came to 2 bases and at J to 0 bases, leaving 9 bases not matched to a gene. Germline V CDR1 and CDR2: SGDLS, YYNGEE. The CDR3 loop spans 18 amino acids. CDR3 DNA: TGTGCCAGCAGCGTCACACTAGCGGGGTTTTCTAGCACAGATACGCAGTATTTT. Amino acids: CASSVTLAGFSSTDTQYF.

V is TRBV5-1 and J is TRBJ2-7, with a tentative D call TRBD2 (6 bases). V lost 5 bases and J lost 3, with 12 bases in between. The CDR3 is made up of 13 amino acids. CDR1 and CDR2 from the germline V gene are SGHRS and YFSETQ. CDR3 protein: CASSQDGSYEQYF. As DNA, the CDR3 is TGCGCCAGCAGTCAAGACGGGAGCTACGAGCAGTACTTC.

The CDR3 loop reads CASSLTAAATNYGYTF. DNA of the CDR3: TGTGCCAGCAGCTTAACAGCCGCGGCCACTAACTATGGCTACACCTTC. This chain links TRBV7-3 with TRBJ1-2; D remains unclear. CDR1 and CDR2 from the germline V gene are SGHTA and FQGTGA. The CDR3 sequence is 16 residues long. The V gene lost 0 bases and the J gene lost 0 bases, with 11 bases spanning the gap.

The chain combines TRBV29-1 with TRBJ1-3, with D possibly TRBD1 on 5 matching bases. Germline CDR1 and CDR2: SQVTM and ANQGSEA. Trimming took off 3 bases at V and 3 bases at J, with 9 bases between the two ends. The CDR3 totals 13 residues. In nucleotides, the CDR3 is TGCAGCGTTGAGGGGCCCGTTGGAAACACCATATATTTT. This encodes CSVEGPVGNTIYF.